This T cell receptor beta chain emerged from a study of T cell repertoires in cytomegalovirus infection. TCRdb fed the reads into MiXCR, producing one record per CDR3 protein. The repertoire has some 100,000 distinct CDR3 sequences, about 25% of them found once; the top ten carry about 39%. This CDR3 spans 16 amino acids. V gave up 1 base and J gave up 0 bases, with 11 bases separating them. Germline-derived CDR1 and CDR2 are SGHVS and FQNEAQ. This receptor was taken from a human donor in good health (CMV status not recorded). Some clones in this sample may be carry-over from other donors' samples. The sequenced material came from CD8+ T cells from PBMCs. V usage is TRBV7-8 and J usage is TRBJ2-3, with unresolved D. The CDR3 DNA reads TGTGCCAGCAGCTTAGTCCGGTCCCCTAGCACAGATACGCAGTATTTT. This codes for CASSLVRSPSTDTQYF.